These 15 T cell receptor beta chains were sequenced from one sample in a study of CD8 T cells in Susac syndrome. Random hexamers served to reverse transcribe about 0.45 to 1 ug RNA. TCRdb ran MiXCR on the immunoSEQ multiplex PCR reads and lists one entry per CDR3 protein. This sample carries about 400,000 distinct CDR3 sequences, 75% to 90% of them seen once, and the ten largest clones take under 0.15%. The sequenced material came from CD8+ T cells from PBMCs. All receptors come from a human donor with multiple sclerosis.

This chain connects TRBV5-1 to TRBJ2-1, with D uncertain. The CDR3 spans 12 residues. The V end lost 5 bases, the J end lost 9 bases, and 12 bases lay between the germline ends. Germline assignment: CDR1 SGHRS and CDR2 YFSETQ. The CDR3 sequence: CASSLGGVEQFF. The CDR3 bases are TGCGCCAGCAGTCTGGGTGGGGTTGAGCAGTTCTTC.

A few counts support this clonotype. The CDR3 is CASSLAGSEQYF. CDR3 nucleotide sequence: TGTGCCAGCAGCTTAGCAGGGTCCGAGCAGTACTTC. The chain recombines TRBV7-9 with TRBJ2-7; D is uncertain. Trimming pared 0 bases from V and 6 bases from J, leaving 6 bases between. CDR3 length: 12 amino acids. Per the germline V gene, CDR1 is SEHNR and CDR2 is FQNEAQ (reference sequence).

There are a few counts of this clonotype. The genes are TRBV24-1 and TRBJ2-1, with D uncertain. Germline V lookup: CDR1 KGHDR, CDR2 SFDVKD. The V gene lost 5 bases and the J gene lost 4 bases, with 14 bases spanning the gap. CDR3 length: 15 residues. The chain's CDR3 is CATSARGTLYNEQFF. Written as DNA, the CDR3 is TGTGCCACCAGTGCCCGTGGTACCCTATACAATGAGCAGTTCTTC.

V and J are TRBV4-1 and TRBJ2-5; perhaps D is TRBD1 or TRBD2 (5 bases each). The CDR3 runs 13 residues. Germline V lookup: CDR1 MGHRA, CDR2 YSYEKL. Trimming left V 3 bases short and J 3 bases short, with 8 bases between. The CDR3 bases are TGCGCCAGCAGCCAGAGAGGGGAAGAGACCCAGTACTTC. Protein sequence: CASSQRGEETQYF.

This chain uses TRBV13 with TRBJ2-3; TRBD1 matches at 7 bases. The germline V gene encodes CDR1 PRHDT and CDR2 FYEKMQ (reference sequence). The length of the CDR3 is 19 residues. Trimming cost V 1 base and J 2 bases; bases outside gene matches: 15. Here the CDR3 reads CASSLVSYGQGVDTDTQYF. The CDR3, as DNA: TGTGCCAGCAGCTTAGTCTCATACGGGCAGGGGGTAGACACAGATACGCAGTATTTT. Based on the CDR3 plus reference TRBV13 and TRBJ2-3, the full variable domain is AAGVIQSPRHLIKEKRETATLKCYPIPRHDTVYWYQQGPGQDPQFLISFYEKMQSDKGSIPDRFSAQQFSDYHSELNMSSLELGDSALYFCASSLVSYGQGVDTDTQYFGPGTRLTVL.

The gene calls are TRBV5-5 and TRBJ1-2, with 12 positions matching TRBD1. J was trimmed by 4 bases and V by 0 bases; bases with no gene match: 10. CDR3 length: 18 residues. The germline V gene encodes CDR1 SGHKS and CDR2 YYEKEE (reference sequence). The CDR3 DNA sequence: TGTGCCAGCAGCTTGGAAGGGACAGGGGGCGTTGGCCCCTATGGCTACACCTTC. Its protein is CASSLEGTGGVGPYGYTF.

V is TRBV5-1 and J is TRBJ1-1; D uncertain. Germline lookup yields CDR1 SGHRS and CDR2 YFSETQ. Trimming left V 2 bases short and J 3 bases short, with 17 bases between. CDR3 length equals 16 residues. CDR3 loop: CASSFTFHLEDTEAFF. CDR3 sequence (DNA): TGCGCCAGCAGCTTCACCTTTCACCTCGAGGACACTGAAGCTTTCTTT.

The chain has TRBV3-1 and TRBJ1-5; D not resolved. The CDR3 runs 15 residues. The V end was cut by 3 bases, the J end by 9 bases, with 18 bases between. The germline V gene has CDR1 LGHDT and CDR2 YNNKEL (reference sequence). This chain's CDR3 is CASSHSRRSWAPQHF. CDR3 sequence (DNA): TGTGCCAGCAGCCATAGTCGCCGCTCATGGGCGCCCCAGCATTTT.

The J gene is TRBJ1-1, the V gene TRBV5-4; 9 positions match TRBD1. This CDR3 is built from 14 residues. Unmatched junction bases numbered 10, after V lost 8 bases and J lost 5 bases. Germline values: CDR1 SGHNT, CDR2 YYREEE (reference sequence). CDR3 nucleotides: TGTGCCAGTACGTCGACAGGGGGTGGGACTGAAGCTTTCTTT. It encodes CASTSTGGGTEAFF.

The rearrangement uses TRBV27 and TRBJ2-2; no clear D. CDR3 length: 14 amino acids. The V end lost 4 bases, the J end lost 1 base, and 7 bases lay between the germline ends. CDR1 is MNHEY, CDR2 SMNVEV, per germline (reference sequence). The DNA of the CDR3 is TGTGCCAGCAGTTCCGTCTGGAACACCGGGGAGCTGTTTTTT. Protein product: CASSSVWNTGELFF.

This clonotype was seen just once. The chain has TRBV5-4 and TRBJ1-1; TRBD1 might be the D (5 bases). The CDR3 has 16 residues. Germline CDR1 SGHNT, CDR2 YYREEE (reference sequence). V was trimmed by 4 bases and J by 0 bases, leaving 16 bases between them. In nucleotides, the CDR3 is TGTGCCAGCAGCAGCGGGACGGACCCTCTGAACACTGAAGCTTTCTTT. Translation: CASSSGTDPLNTEAFF.

The rearrangement joins TRBV5-4 to TRBJ2-5, with D perhaps being TRBD1 or TRBD2 (5 bases each). CDR3 length equals 12 residues. Germline assignment: CDR1 SGHNT and CDR2 YYREEE (reference sequence). Deletions cut 0 bases from V and 9 bases from J, with 9 bases between. The CDR3 sequence: CASSLGLGAQYF. DNA for the CDR3: TGTGCCAGCAGCTTGGGCCTGGGGGCCCAGTACTTC. The full variable domain, in which reference TRBV5-4 and TRBJ2-5 provide the parts outside the CDR3, is ETGVTQSPTHLIKTRGQQVTLRCSSQSGHNTVSWYQQALGQGPQFIFQYYREEENGRGNFPPRFSGLQFPNYSSELNVNALELDDSALYLCASSLGLGAQYFGPGTRLLVL.

This chain connects TRBV4-1 to TRBJ2-1; TRBD2 matches 8 bases. The length of the CDR3 is 15 residues. The germline V gene has CDR1 MGHRA and CDR2 YSYEKL. J was trimmed by 6 bases and V by 1 base; bases with no gene match: 5. This CDR3 reads CASSQVNLAGNEQFF. The CDR3 coding sequence is TGCGCCAGCAGCCAAGTGAACCTAGCGGGCAATGAGCAGTTCTTC.

V gene TRBV27 combines with J gene TRBJ2-5; 7 bases fit TRBD1. J gave up 1 base and V 10 bases, and 9 bases lay outside the gene matches. The CDR3 is 14 amino acids. Germline loops: CDR1 MNHEY, CDR2 SMNVEV (reference sequence). Written as DNA, the CDR3 is TGTGCCACTTCCGGGACAGAAACCCAAGAGACCCAGTACTTC. Its translation is CATSGTETQETQYF.

CDR3 residues: CASSLPPGQGLGYTF. Written as DNA, the CDR3 is TGTGCCAGCAGCTTACCGCCGGGACAGGGACTCGGCTACACCTTC. This chain joins TRBV7-8 and TRBJ1-2, with TRBD1 identical over 9 bases. CDR3 length: 15 residues. With 2 bases clipped from V and 8 bases from J, the junction kept 9 bases outside the gene matches. Germline-derived CDR1 and CDR2 are SGHVS and FQNEAQ.